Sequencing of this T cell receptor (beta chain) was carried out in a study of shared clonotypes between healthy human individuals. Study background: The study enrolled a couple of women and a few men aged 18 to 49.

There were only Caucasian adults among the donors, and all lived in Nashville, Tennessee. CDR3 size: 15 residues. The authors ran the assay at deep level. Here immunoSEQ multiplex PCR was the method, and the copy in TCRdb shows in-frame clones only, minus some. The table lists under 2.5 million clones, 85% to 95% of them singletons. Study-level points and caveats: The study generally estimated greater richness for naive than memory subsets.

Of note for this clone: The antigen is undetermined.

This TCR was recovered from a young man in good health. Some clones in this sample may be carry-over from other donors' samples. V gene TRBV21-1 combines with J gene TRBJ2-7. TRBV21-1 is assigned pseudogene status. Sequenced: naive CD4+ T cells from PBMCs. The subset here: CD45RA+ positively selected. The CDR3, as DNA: TGTGCCAGCAGCAAATGGGCTTTTGGACGCTACGAGCAGTACTTC. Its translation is CASSKWAFGRYEQYF.